This paragraph reports one T cell receptor (beta chain). Its antigen is not known. This sample also contains other DNA sequences that code for the same CDR3. These data belong to a study of shared clonotypes between healthy human individuals. Findings and caveats of the study: The naive CD4 repertoires of several donors were compared, and 5% to 6.5% of clonotypes were shared. What naive subsets generally showed was a larger estimated richness than memory subsets showed. Generation probabilities of non-shared clonotypes were lower (relative to those shared by all four donors).

Naive-designated CD8 cells lacked CD45RO, were positively enriched for CCR7, and omitted terminally differentiated effector memory CD45RA+ cells. The table came from immunoSEQ multiplex PCR; TCRdb's copy has only in-frame clones and leaves some out. The sample lists about 2 million clones, about 95% seen once, with roughly 1.2% in the top ten. The CDR3 loop spans 13 amino acids. CDR1 and CDR2 from the germline V gene are SGHRS and YFSETQ. J lost 2 bases, V lost 4 bases, and 2 bases had no gene match. Sequences were obtained from naive CD8+ T cells sorted from blood. This TCR was sampled from a man between 18 and 35 years old in good health. The genes are TRBV5-1 and TRBJ2-7; 8 bases fit TRBD2. CDR3 sequence: CASSVGLAYEQYF. The CDR3 nucleotides read TGCGCCAGCAGCGTGGGACTAGCCTACGAGCAGTACTTC.